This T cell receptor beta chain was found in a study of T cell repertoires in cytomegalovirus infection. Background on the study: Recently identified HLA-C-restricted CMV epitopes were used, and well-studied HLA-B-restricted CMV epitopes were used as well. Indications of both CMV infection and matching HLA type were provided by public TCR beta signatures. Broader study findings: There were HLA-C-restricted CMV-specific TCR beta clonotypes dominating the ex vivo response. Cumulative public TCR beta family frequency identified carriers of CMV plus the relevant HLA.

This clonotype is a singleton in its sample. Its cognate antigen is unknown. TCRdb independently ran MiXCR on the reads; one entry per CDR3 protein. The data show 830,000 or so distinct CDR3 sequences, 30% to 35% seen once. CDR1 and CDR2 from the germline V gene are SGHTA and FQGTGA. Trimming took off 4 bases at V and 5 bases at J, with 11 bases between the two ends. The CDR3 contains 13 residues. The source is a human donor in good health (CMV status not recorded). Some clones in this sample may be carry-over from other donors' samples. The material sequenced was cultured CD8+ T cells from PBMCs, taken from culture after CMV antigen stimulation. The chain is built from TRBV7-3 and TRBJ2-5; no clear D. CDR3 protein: CASSSRPSETQYF. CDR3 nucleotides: TGTGCCAGCAGCTCCCGTCCGTCGGAGACCCAGTACTTC.